Each of the 17 T cell receptor beta chains below was sequenced from the same sample in a study of long-term antiretroviral therapy in people with HIV. Survey-level resolution applied to immunoSEQ assay v3.0. Some clones are missing from TCRdb's copy, which holds only in-frame ones; the method was immunoSEQ multiplex PCR. The sample holds roughly 25,000 clones; just over 90% are singletons and the top ten take more than 8%. The sample in question was unsorted PBMCs, obtained 7.6 years after starting antiretroviral therapy. The receptors derive from a woman between 40 and 50 years old with HIV.

This chain connects TRBV5-6 to TRBJ1-2; unclear D gene. V was shortened by 6 bases and J by 5 bases, with 20 bases between the two germline ends. Germline lookup yields CDR1 SGHDT and CDR2 YYEEEE. This CDR3 spans 15 amino acids. CDR3 coding DNA: TGTGCCAGCACCGAGACACAGAGGGTAGGGTATGGCTACACCTTC. It encodes CASTETQRVGYGYTF.

V and J are TRBV12-5 and TRBJ1-2; TRBD1 matches at 8 bases. Per germline, CDR1 LGHNT and CDR2 FRNRAP. CDR3 length equals 14 residues. J gave up 5 bases and V 1 base, and 3 bases lay outside the gene matches. CDR3 in amino acids: CASGLDRGVYGYTF. The CDR3 DNA is TGTGCTAGTGGTTTGGACAGGGGGGTTTATGGCTACACCTTC.

The chain couples TRBV7-2 to TRBJ2-3; no definite D call. This CDR3 is built from 9 residues. Trimming left V 3 bases short and J 14 bases short, with 6 bases between. Germline CDR1 is SGHTA and CDR2 is FQGNSA. The chain's CDR3 is CASSLLRYF. For the CDR3, the DNA is TGTGCCAGCAGCTTGCTACGGTATTTT.

The chain links TRBV7-2 to TRBJ2-2; D is undetermined. V was trimmed by 2 bases and J by 0 bases, leaving 7 bases between them. The CDR3 spans 15 residues. The germline V gene encodes CDR1 SGHTA and CDR2 FQGNSA. Here the CDR3 DNA reads TGTGCCAGCAGCTTAACGGTCGCGAACACCGGGGAGCTGTTTTTT. This gives the protein CASSLTVANTGELFF.

The CDR3 loop is CASSPQTDLNYGYTF. Written as DNA, the CDR3 is TGTGCCAGCTCACCACAAACAGATCTTAACTATGGCTACACCTTC. The chain employs TRBV18 and TRBJ1-2; D gene ambiguous. V lost 1 base, J lost 1 base, and 10 bases lay in between. The CDR3 consists of 15 residues. Germline CDR1 KGHSH, CDR2 LQKENI.

This clone has just one count. This chain joins TRBV27 and TRBJ2-3; 9 bases map to TRBD2. J lost 3 bases, V lost 7 bases, and 11 bases had no gene match. The CDR3 spans 16 residues. Germline lookup yields CDR1 MNHEY and CDR2 SMNVEV (reference sequence). The CDR3 spells CASIARGGARTDTQYF. The CDR3 nucleotides read TGTGCCAGCATAGCCCGCGGGGGGGCTCGGACAGATACGCAGTATTTT.

The chain has TRBV7-9 and TRBJ2-1; D is uncertain. Germline V gene lookup returns CDR1 SEHNR and CDR2 FQNEAQ (reference sequence). The CDR3 consists of 14 residues. Deletions cut 1 base from V and 6 bases from J, with 10 bases between. The CDR3 region has the DNA TGTGCCAGCAGCTTAGGCGGATTCGGCAATGAGCAGTTCTTC. It specifies CASSLGGFGNEQFF.

This rearrangement joins TRBV5-4 to TRBJ1-1; TRBD1 might be the D (5 bases). Germline V gene data show CDR1 as SGHNT and CDR2 as YYREEE (reference sequence). Trimming shortened V by 0 bases and J by 0 bases, and 9 bases separated the two germline ends. The CDR3 runs to 15 residues. The CDR3 is CASSLEGSMNTEAFF. The CDR3 nucleotides are TGTGCCAGCAGCTTGGAGGGGTCCATGAACACTGAAGCTTTCTTT. The entire variable domain, with the rest obtained from reference TRBV5-4 and TRBJ1-1, is as follows: ETGVTQSPTHLIKTRGQQVTLRCSSQSGHNTVSWYQQALGQGPQFIFQYYREEENGRGNFPPRFSGLQFPNYSSELNVNALELDDSALYLCASSLEGSMNTEAFFGQGTRLTVV.

This chain uses TRBV7-6 with TRBJ2-7; 7 bases are a match to TRBD1. V lost 8 bases and J lost 3; bases outside the gene matches: 4. Per the germline V gene, CDR1 is SGHVS and CDR2 is FNYEAQ. The CDR3 runs to 12 residues. The CDR3: CASSAGGYEQYF. CDR3 nucleotide sequence: TGTGCCAGCTCCGCAGGGGGCTACGAGCAGTACTTC.

This chain joins TRBV10-1 and TRBJ2-7; D is unresolved. The CDR3 covers 12 residues. Germline loops: CDR1 WNHNN, CDR2 SYGVQD (reference sequence). Trimming removed 5 bases at V and 3 bases at J, with 8 bases between. CDR3 region: CASSPNLYEQYF. The CDR3, as DNA: TGCGCCAGCAGTCCTAACCTCTACGAGCAGTACTTC.

The V and J genes are TRBV2 and TRBJ1-6; no clear D. V shed 11 bases and J shed 6 bases, with 11 bases lying between them. The CDR3 covers 12 residues. Looked up from germline, CDR1 is SNHLY and CDR2 is FYNNEI. The CDR3 region has the DNA TGTGCCGGGAGGCGAGGTAATTCACCCCTCCACTTT. Translated: CAGRRGNSPLHF.

This chain links TRBV11-2 with TRBJ1-2; D not certain. This CDR3 comprises 14 residues. The V and J ends lost 1 base and 0 bases respectively, with 6 bases between them. Germline values: CDR1 SGHAT, CDR2 FQNNGV. CDR3 DNA sequence: TGTGCCAGCAGCTTAGTCGCCTCTAACTATGGCTACACCTTC. Residues: CASSLVASNYGYTF.

This clone has just a few counts. The chain has TRBV27 and TRBJ1-4; D not resolved. The CDR3 spans 15 residues. V gave up 5 bases and J gave up 0 bases, with 10 bases separating them. CDR1 is MNHEY and CDR2 is SMNVEV in the germline V gene (reference sequence). CDR3 bases: TGTGCCAGCAGTCTGAACCTTGCAACTAATGAAAAACTGTTTTTT. Encoded protein: CASSLNLATNEKLFF.

This clone was observed a single time. The rearrangement joins TRBV11-3 to TRBJ2-1, with 12 bases fitting TRBD2. Germline V lookup: CDR1 SGHNT, CDR2 YENEEA. CDR3 length: 17 amino acids. The trim removed 5 bases at V and 2 bases at J, leaving 7 bases unmatched. The CDR3 bases are TGTGCCAGCAGCCTTGGCCGACTAGCGGGGGCCTACAATGAGCAGTTCTTC. Its translation is CASSLGRLAGAYNEQFF.

The chain uses TRBV2 and TRBJ2-7, with TRBD1 matching 10 bases. With V trimmed by 5 bases and J by 5 bases, 9 bases remained unmatched. The CDR3 sequence is 15 residues long. Germline V CDR1 and CDR2: SNHLY, FYNNEI. The CDR3 region is CASSRPTGGHDEQYF. The CDR3 nucleotides read TGTGCCAGCAGTCGCCCGACAGGGGGCCACGACGAGCAGTACTTC.

The chain uses TRBV11-3 and TRBJ2-2; D might be TRBD2 (6 bases). The V end was cut by 4 bases, the J end by 6 bases, with 12 bases between. Germline-derived CDR1 and CDR2 are SGHNT and YENEEA. There are 14 residues in the CDR3. The CDR3 loop reads CASSWRAAAGELFF. In DNA, the CDR3 is TGTGCCAGCAGCTGGAGGGCCGCGGCCGGGGAGCTGTTTTTT.

The chain carries TRBV19 and TRBJ2-5; 7 nucleotides agree with TRBD2. Trimming took 4 bases from V and 4 from J; bases not matched to a gene: 6. The CDR3 consists of 14 residues. The germline CDR1 and CDR2 sequences are LNHDA and SQIVND (reference sequence). The CDR3 DNA reads as TGTGCCAGTAGTAGGGGAGGGCCTAGAGAGACCCAGTACTTC. It specifies CASSRGGPRETQYF. Variable domain in full (rest from reference TRBV19 and TRBJ2-5): DGGITQSPKYLFRKEGQNVTLSCEQNLNHDAMYWYRQDPGQGLRLIYYSQIVNDFQKGDIAEGYSVSREKKESFPLTVTSAQKNPTAFYLCASSRGGPRETQYFGPGTRLLVL.